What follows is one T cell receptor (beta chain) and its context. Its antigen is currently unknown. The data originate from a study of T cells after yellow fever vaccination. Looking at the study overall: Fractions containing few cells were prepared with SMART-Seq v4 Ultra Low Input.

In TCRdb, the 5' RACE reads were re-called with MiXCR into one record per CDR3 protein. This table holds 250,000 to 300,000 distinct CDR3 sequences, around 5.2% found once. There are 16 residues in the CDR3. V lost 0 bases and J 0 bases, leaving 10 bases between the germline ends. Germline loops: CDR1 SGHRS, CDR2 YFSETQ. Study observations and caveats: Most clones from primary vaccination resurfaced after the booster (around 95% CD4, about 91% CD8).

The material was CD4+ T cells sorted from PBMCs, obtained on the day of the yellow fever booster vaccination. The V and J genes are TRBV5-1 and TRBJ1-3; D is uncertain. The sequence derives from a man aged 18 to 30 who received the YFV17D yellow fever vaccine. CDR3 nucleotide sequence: TGCGCCAGCAGCTTGGGAGCAGGAATCTCTGGAAACACCATATATTTT. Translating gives CASSLGAGISGNTIYF. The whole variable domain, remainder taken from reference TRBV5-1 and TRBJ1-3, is KAGVTQTPRYLIKTRGQQVTLSCSPISGHRSVSWYQQTPGQGLQFLFEYFSETQRNKGNFPGRFSGRQFSNSRSEMNVSTLELGDSALYLCASSLGAGISGNTIYFGEGSWLTVV.